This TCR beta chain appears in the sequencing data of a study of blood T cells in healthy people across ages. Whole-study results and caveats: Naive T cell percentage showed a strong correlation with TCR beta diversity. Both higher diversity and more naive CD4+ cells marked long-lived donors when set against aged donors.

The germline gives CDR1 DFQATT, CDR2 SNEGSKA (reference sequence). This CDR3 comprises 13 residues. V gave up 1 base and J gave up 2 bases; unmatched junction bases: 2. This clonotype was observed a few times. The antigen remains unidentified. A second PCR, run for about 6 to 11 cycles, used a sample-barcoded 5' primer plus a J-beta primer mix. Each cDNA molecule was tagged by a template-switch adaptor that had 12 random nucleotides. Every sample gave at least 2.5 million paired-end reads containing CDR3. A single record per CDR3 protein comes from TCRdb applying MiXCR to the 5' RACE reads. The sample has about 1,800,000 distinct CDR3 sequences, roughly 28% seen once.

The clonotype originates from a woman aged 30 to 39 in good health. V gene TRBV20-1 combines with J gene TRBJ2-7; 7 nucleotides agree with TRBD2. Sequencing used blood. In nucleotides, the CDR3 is TGCAGTGCTAGAGGGGAGGGTACCTACGAGCAGTACTTC. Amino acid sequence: CSARGEGTYEQYF.